This passage covers 28 T cell receptor beta chains from one sample sequenced in a study of blood T cell repertoires in COVID-19. Repertoires were generated with immunoSEQ multiplex PCR, while TCRdb's copy carries only in-frame clones and drops some. Found here are about 61,000 clones, about 77% of them singletons; the top ten hold approximately 21%. Sequenced input: peripheral blood. The receptor source for this set is a man at least 80 years old with active or convalescent COVID-19.

J is TRBJ1-1 and V is TRBV23-1, with TRBD1 matching 7 bases. TRBV23-1 is flagged as an ORF with uncertain function. The V and J ends lost 6 bases and 6 bases, in that order; junction bases with no gene match: 13. The CDR3 runs 15 residues. CDR3 coding DNA: TGCGCCAGCAGACAGGGACAGTTTTATCGGGCTGAAGCTTTCTTT. Residues: CASRQGQFYRAEAFF.

This rearrangement joins TRBV19 to TRBJ2-1; 7 bases agree with TRBD1. The germline V gene has CDR1 LNHDA and CDR2 SQIVND (reference sequence). Losses at the gene ends were 4 bases for V and 3 bases for J; bases not matched to a gene: 9. The CDR3 is 16 amino acids. The CDR3 DNA reads TGTGCCAGTAGTACACACAGGGGTCAGGACTACAATGAGCAGTTCTTC. Its translation is CASSTHRGQDYNEQFF.

The chain employs TRBV5-4 and TRBJ2-1; possibly TRBD2 for D (5 bases). The V gene's germline CDR1 is SGHNT and CDR2 YYREEE (reference sequence). Trimming removed 4 bases at V and 4 bases at J, with 15 bases between. There are 15 residues in the CDR3. This CDR3 is CASSPMWTDYNEQFF. In nucleotides, the CDR3 is TGTGCCAGCAGCCCAATGTGGACTGATTACAATGAGCAGTTCTTC.

The rearrangement links TRBV6-6 to TRBJ2-2, with TRBD1 matching over 7 bases. The CDR3 totals 14 residues. After removal of 4 bases from V and 6 bases from J, the junction contained 5 bases not matched to a gene. Germline V lookup: CDR1 MNHNY, CDR2 SVGAGI (reference sequence). The CDR3 DNA reads as TGTGCCAGCAGTTTAACGACAGGGTCCGGGGAGCTGTTTTTT. Translated, it gives CASSLTTGSGELFF.

V is TRBV7-9 and J is TRBJ2-6, with TRBD2 matching over 7 bases. CDR1 SEHNR and CDR2 FQNEAQ come from the germline V gene (reference sequence). The CDR3 runs to 14 residues. J gave up 2 bases and V 11 bases, and 6 bases lay outside the gene matches. The CDR3 spells CAGGGTAGANVLTF. Here the CDR3 DNA reads TGTGCCGGGGGAGGGACGGCTGGGGCCAACGTCCTGACTTTC.

This sequence joins TRBV3-1 (or the pseudogene TRBV3-2) and TRBJ2-7, with 9 bases that match TRBD2. V shed 7 bases, J shed 1 base, and the junction held 8 bases outside the gene matches. The CDR3 contains 15 residues. Germline lookup yields CDR1 LGHDT and CDR2 YNNKEL (reference sequence). In DNA, the CDR3 is TGTGCCAGCACCCCAATAGCGGGGGATTCCTACGAGCAGTACTTC. Amino acids: CASTPIAGDSYEQYF.

The V and J genes are TRBV29-1 and TRBJ2-6; no clear D. The CDR3 contains 14 residues. From germline, CDR1 is SQVTM and CDR2 ANQGSEA. The V gene lost 3 bases and the J gene lost 2 bases, with 8 bases spanning the gap. CDR3 sequence: CSVDWPPGANVLTF. CDR3 in DNA: TGCAGCGTTGATTGGCCCCCTGGGGCCAACGTCCTGACTTTC. The whole variable domain, filled in from reference TRBV29-1 and TRBJ2-6, reads SAVISQKPSRDICQRGTSLTIQCQVDSQVTMMFWYRQQPGQSLTLIATANQGSEATYESGFVIDKFPISRPNLTFSTLTVSNMSPEDSSIYLCSVDWPPGANVLTFGAGSRLTVL.

This rearrangement joins TRBV18 to TRBJ2-5; tentative D call: TRBD2 (6 bases). The CDR3 runs to 13 residues. V lost 6 bases, J lost 1 base, and 9 bases lay in between. Looked up from germline, CDR1 is KGHSH and CDR2 is LQKENI. CDR3 sequence: CASSRGGQETQYF. The CDR3 nucleotides are TGTGCCAGCTCTAGGGGAGGCCAAGAGACCCAGTACTTC.

The rearrangement joins TRBV20-1 to TRBJ1-1, with no clear D. CDR1 DFQATT and CDR2 SNEGSKA come from the germline V gene (reference sequence). V was clipped by 7 bases and J by 7 bases, with 13 bases between them. This CDR3 comprises 11 residues. The CDR3 reads CSGLWAFEAFF. DNA for the CDR3: TGCAGTGGCTTGTGGGCCTTTGAAGCTTTCTTT.

The chain is built from TRBV5-1 and TRBJ2-7, with D possibly matching TRBD1 (5 bases). CDR3 length equals 15 residues. Between the trimmed V and J ends, which lost 6 bases and 3 bases, there was a span of 19 bases. CDR1 and CDR2 (germline): SGHRS, YFSETQ. CDR3 sequence reads: CASTDPNTGVYEQYF. The CDR3 DNA is TGCGCCAGCACCGACCCCAACACAGGCGTCTACGAGCAGTACTTC.

This sequence joins TRBV28 and TRBJ2-3; 7 bases line up with TRBD1. Germline values: CDR1 MDHEN, CDR2 SYDVKM. This CDR3 region has 16 residues. The V gene end was trimmed by 5 bases and the J gene end by 5 bases; junction bases not matched to a gene: 13. As DNA, the CDR3 is TGTGCCAGCAGTCCCTACCGAGGGGGCGGAGGAGATACGCAGTATTTT. Translation: CASSPYRGGGGDTQYF.

This clone is a singleton in its sample. The chain uses TRBV5-1 and TRBJ2-7; tentatively, D is TRBD1 (6 bases). Trimming cost V 3 bases and J 2 bases, with 9 bases left between them. Germline V gene lookup returns CDR1 SGHRS and CDR2 YFSETQ. There are 13 residues in the CDR3. CDR3 region: CASSYGQTYEQYF. The CDR3 nucleotides read TGCGCCAGCAGCTACGGACAGACCTACGAGCAGTACTTC.

The V and J genes are TRBV19 and TRBJ2-5; D is possibly TRBD1 (5 bases). This CDR3 has 11 amino acids. Between the trimmed V and J ends, which lost 7 bases and 6 bases, there was a span of 9 bases. Germline V CDR1 and CDR2: LNHDA, SQIVND (reference sequence). The CDR3 region has the DNA TGTGCCAGTATTGACAGAAAGACCCAGTACTTC. Translating it yields CASIDRKTQYF. The entire variable domain, with the rest obtained from reference TRBV19 and TRBJ2-5, is as follows: DGGITQSPKYLFRKEGQNVTLSCEQNLNHDAMYWYRQDPGQGLRLIYYSQIVNDFQKGDIAEGYSVSREKKESFPLTVTSAQKNPTAFYLCASIDRKTQYFGPGTRLLVL.

The chain employs TRBV24-1 and TRBJ2-1; D is undetermined. The CDR3 runs 13 residues. The V end lost 0 bases, the J end lost 10 bases, and 9 bases lay between the germline ends. Germline assignment: CDR1 KGHDR and CDR2 SFDVKD. For the CDR3, the DNA is TGTGCCACCAGTGATTTGTCCCTCCCCGAGCAGTTCTTC. Translating it yields CATSDLSLPEQFF.

This sequence joins TRBV6-6 and TRBJ2-7, with TRBD2 matching over 10 bases. The CDR3 contains 15 residues. V dropped 5 bases and J dropped 3; count of bases not matched to a gene: 7. Looked up from germline, CDR1 is MNHNY and CDR2 is SVGAGI (reference sequence). The chain's CDR3 is CASSLTSGEYYEQYF. The CDR3 nucleotides are TGTGCCAGCAGTCTCACTAGCGGGGAATACTACGAGCAGTACTTC.

The chain has TRBV12-3 or TRBV12-4 and TRBJ1-5, with 9 nucleotides matching TRBD1. V lost 5 bases to trimming and J lost 5 bases; unmatched junction nucleotides: 1. This CDR3 has 13 residues. The CDR3 DNA reads as TGTGCCAGCAGTCGACAGGGGGATCAGCCCCAGCATTTT. Translation: CASSRQGDQPQHF.

This clone was seen a few times. The V call is TRBV5-1, the J call TRBJ2-1, with TRBD2 identical over 10 bases. In germline, CDR1 is SGHRS, CDR2 YFSETQ. The J segment lost 4 bases and the V segment lost 3 bases, leaving 10 bases of the junction unmatched. This CDR3 spans 17 amino acids. CDR3 nucleotides: TGCGCCAGCAGCTGGGTGGGTACTAGCGGGGTTTACAATGAGCAGTTCTTC. Protein: CASSWVGTSGVYNEQFF.

The chain is built from TRBV5-8 and TRBJ2-5; 8 bases align to TRBD1. With V trimmed by 2 bases and J by 2 bases, 2 bases remained unmatched. CDR1 SGHTS and CDR2 YDEGEE come from the germline V gene. This CDR3 is 14 amino acids long. For the CDR3, the DNA is TGTGCCAGCAGCTTTAACAGGGGGCAAGAGACCCAGTACTTC. Translating it yields CASSFNRGQETQYF.

This clone was seen a handful of times. The chain uses TRBV29-1 and TRBJ1-1, with D perhaps matching TRBD1 (5 bases). The V end was cut by 3 bases, the J end by 3 bases, with 14 bases between. Germline lookup yields CDR1 SQVTM and CDR2 ANQGSEA. The CDR3 is 14 residues long. Here the CDR3 reads CSVEQRGLDTEAFF. CDR3 coding DNA: TGCAGCGTTGAGCAGCGGGGCTTGGACACTGAAGCTTTCTTT. The whole variable domain, remainder taken from reference TRBV29-1 and TRBJ1-1, is SAVISQKPSRDICQRGTSLTIQCQVDSQVTMMFWYRQQPGQSLTLIATANQGSEATYESGFVIDKFPISRPNLTFSTLTVSNMSPEDSSIYLCSVEQRGLDTEAFFGQGTRLTVV.

The J gene is TRBJ1-2, the V gene TRBV10-3; no definite D call. Between the trimmed V and J ends, which lost 0 bases and 1 base, there was a span of 12 bases. The CDR3 runs to 16 residues. Germline CDR1 ENHRY, CDR2 SYGVKD. The CDR3: CAISESYGVVNYGYTF. CDR3 in DNA: TGTGCCATCAGTGAGTCGTACGGGGTGGTTAACTATGGCTACACCTTC.

The chain links TRBV30 to TRBJ1-5; the D gene is possibly TRBD1 (5 bases). Germline V gene lookup returns CDR1 GTSNPN and CDR2 SVGIG (reference sequence). This CDR3 has 15 residues. V shed 1 base and J shed 0 bases, with 10 bases lying between them. CDR3 bases: TGTGCCTGGAGTGGACAGTCCTATAGCAATCAGCCCCAGCATTTT. It specifies CAWSGQSYSNQPQHF.

V and J are TRBV5-4 and TRBJ2-5; TRBD2 matches at 13 bases. V lost 3 bases to trimming and J lost 4 bases; unmatched junction nucleotides: 6. In germline, CDR1 is SGHNT, CDR2 YYREEE (reference sequence). CDR3 length: 16 residues. CDR3 residues: CASSYGLAGVPETQYF. As DNA, the CDR3 is TGTGCCAGCAGCTATGGACTAGCGGGAGTTCCAGAGACCCAGTACTTC.

The chain uses TRBV6-6 and TRBJ2-1, with 7 nucleotides matching TRBD2. CDR1 and CDR2 (germline): MNHNY, SVGAGI (reference sequence). V lost 7 bases and J lost 0; bases outside the gene matches: 3. This CDR3 is built from 14 residues. The CDR3 bases are TGTGCCAGCAACGGCGGGAGCTCCTACAATGAGCAGTTCTTC. Translating gives CASNGGSSYNEQFF.

This rearrangement joins TRBV5-5 to TRBJ2-3; D is perhaps TRBD1 (6 bases). The CDR3 spans 17 residues. Deletions cut 5 bases from V and 3 bases from J, with 22 bases between. Germline CDR1 is SGHKS and CDR2 is YYEKEE (reference sequence). CDR3 nucleotides: TGTGCCAGCAGGTCCCAGCCAGGGGCTATTGAGACAGATACGCAGTATTTT. Translated, it gives CASRSQPGAIETDTQYF. Full variable domain (outside the CDR3, taken from reference TRBV5-5 and TRBJ2-3): DAGVTQSPTHLIKTRGQQVTLRCSPISGHKSVSWYQQVLGQGPQFIFQYYEKEERGRGNFPDRFSARQFPNYSSELNVNALLLGDSALYLCASRSQPGAIETDTQYFGPGTRLTVL.

This clone occurred once. The chain uses TRBV28 and TRBJ1-1; 11 positions agree with TRBD1. This CDR3 has 16 amino acids. Trimming took 5 bases from V and 6 from J; bases not matched to a gene: 11. Germline V lookup: CDR1 MDHEN, CDR2 SYDVKM. The CDR3 DNA reads as TGTGCCAGCAGTCGTCCCGGACAGGGGGCGATCGCTGAAGCTTTCTTT. Protein product: CASSRPGQGAIAEAFF.

This clone was observed many times. The CDR3 loop reads CASSSGTGINEQFF. The CDR3 DNA reads as TGTGCCAGCTCATCAGGGACAGGGATAAATGAGCAGTTCTTC. This chain links TRBV18 with TRBJ2-1, with 9 bases identical to TRBD1. Looked up from germline, CDR1 is KGHSH and CDR2 is LQKENI. V lost 5 bases and J lost 7; bases outside the gene matches: 6. The length of the CDR3 is 14 residues.

V usage is TRBV3-1 (or the pseudogene TRBV3-2) and J usage is TRBJ1-1; D gene unclear. The CDR3 contains 12 residues. Per germline, CDR1 LGHDT and CDR2 YNNKEL (reference sequence). The V gene lost 1 base and the J gene lost 10 bases, with 10 bases spanning the gap. The chain's CDR3 is CASSQAQSRAFF. The CDR3 DNA reads TGTGCCAGCAGCCAAGCACAGTCGCGAGCTTTCTTT.

In the case of this clone: At one end the junction does not follow the germline gene, possibly because of a read error. This rearrangement joins TRBV5-8 to TRBJ1-5; D gene ambiguous. The CDR3 sequence is 14 residues long. The V gene's germline CDR1 is SGHTS and CDR2 YDEGEE. The CDR3 coding sequence is TGTACCAGCAGCTTGGGTTATAGCAATCAGCCCCAGCATTTT. Its protein is CTSSLGYSNQPQHF. Using reference TRBV5-8 and TRBJ1-5 for the parts outside the CDR3, the full variable domain is EAGVTQSPTHLIKTRGQQATLRCSPISGHTSVYWYQQALGLGLQFLLWYDEGEERNRGNFPPRFSGRQFPNYSSELNVNALELEDSALYLCTSSLGYSNQPQHFGDGTRLSIL.